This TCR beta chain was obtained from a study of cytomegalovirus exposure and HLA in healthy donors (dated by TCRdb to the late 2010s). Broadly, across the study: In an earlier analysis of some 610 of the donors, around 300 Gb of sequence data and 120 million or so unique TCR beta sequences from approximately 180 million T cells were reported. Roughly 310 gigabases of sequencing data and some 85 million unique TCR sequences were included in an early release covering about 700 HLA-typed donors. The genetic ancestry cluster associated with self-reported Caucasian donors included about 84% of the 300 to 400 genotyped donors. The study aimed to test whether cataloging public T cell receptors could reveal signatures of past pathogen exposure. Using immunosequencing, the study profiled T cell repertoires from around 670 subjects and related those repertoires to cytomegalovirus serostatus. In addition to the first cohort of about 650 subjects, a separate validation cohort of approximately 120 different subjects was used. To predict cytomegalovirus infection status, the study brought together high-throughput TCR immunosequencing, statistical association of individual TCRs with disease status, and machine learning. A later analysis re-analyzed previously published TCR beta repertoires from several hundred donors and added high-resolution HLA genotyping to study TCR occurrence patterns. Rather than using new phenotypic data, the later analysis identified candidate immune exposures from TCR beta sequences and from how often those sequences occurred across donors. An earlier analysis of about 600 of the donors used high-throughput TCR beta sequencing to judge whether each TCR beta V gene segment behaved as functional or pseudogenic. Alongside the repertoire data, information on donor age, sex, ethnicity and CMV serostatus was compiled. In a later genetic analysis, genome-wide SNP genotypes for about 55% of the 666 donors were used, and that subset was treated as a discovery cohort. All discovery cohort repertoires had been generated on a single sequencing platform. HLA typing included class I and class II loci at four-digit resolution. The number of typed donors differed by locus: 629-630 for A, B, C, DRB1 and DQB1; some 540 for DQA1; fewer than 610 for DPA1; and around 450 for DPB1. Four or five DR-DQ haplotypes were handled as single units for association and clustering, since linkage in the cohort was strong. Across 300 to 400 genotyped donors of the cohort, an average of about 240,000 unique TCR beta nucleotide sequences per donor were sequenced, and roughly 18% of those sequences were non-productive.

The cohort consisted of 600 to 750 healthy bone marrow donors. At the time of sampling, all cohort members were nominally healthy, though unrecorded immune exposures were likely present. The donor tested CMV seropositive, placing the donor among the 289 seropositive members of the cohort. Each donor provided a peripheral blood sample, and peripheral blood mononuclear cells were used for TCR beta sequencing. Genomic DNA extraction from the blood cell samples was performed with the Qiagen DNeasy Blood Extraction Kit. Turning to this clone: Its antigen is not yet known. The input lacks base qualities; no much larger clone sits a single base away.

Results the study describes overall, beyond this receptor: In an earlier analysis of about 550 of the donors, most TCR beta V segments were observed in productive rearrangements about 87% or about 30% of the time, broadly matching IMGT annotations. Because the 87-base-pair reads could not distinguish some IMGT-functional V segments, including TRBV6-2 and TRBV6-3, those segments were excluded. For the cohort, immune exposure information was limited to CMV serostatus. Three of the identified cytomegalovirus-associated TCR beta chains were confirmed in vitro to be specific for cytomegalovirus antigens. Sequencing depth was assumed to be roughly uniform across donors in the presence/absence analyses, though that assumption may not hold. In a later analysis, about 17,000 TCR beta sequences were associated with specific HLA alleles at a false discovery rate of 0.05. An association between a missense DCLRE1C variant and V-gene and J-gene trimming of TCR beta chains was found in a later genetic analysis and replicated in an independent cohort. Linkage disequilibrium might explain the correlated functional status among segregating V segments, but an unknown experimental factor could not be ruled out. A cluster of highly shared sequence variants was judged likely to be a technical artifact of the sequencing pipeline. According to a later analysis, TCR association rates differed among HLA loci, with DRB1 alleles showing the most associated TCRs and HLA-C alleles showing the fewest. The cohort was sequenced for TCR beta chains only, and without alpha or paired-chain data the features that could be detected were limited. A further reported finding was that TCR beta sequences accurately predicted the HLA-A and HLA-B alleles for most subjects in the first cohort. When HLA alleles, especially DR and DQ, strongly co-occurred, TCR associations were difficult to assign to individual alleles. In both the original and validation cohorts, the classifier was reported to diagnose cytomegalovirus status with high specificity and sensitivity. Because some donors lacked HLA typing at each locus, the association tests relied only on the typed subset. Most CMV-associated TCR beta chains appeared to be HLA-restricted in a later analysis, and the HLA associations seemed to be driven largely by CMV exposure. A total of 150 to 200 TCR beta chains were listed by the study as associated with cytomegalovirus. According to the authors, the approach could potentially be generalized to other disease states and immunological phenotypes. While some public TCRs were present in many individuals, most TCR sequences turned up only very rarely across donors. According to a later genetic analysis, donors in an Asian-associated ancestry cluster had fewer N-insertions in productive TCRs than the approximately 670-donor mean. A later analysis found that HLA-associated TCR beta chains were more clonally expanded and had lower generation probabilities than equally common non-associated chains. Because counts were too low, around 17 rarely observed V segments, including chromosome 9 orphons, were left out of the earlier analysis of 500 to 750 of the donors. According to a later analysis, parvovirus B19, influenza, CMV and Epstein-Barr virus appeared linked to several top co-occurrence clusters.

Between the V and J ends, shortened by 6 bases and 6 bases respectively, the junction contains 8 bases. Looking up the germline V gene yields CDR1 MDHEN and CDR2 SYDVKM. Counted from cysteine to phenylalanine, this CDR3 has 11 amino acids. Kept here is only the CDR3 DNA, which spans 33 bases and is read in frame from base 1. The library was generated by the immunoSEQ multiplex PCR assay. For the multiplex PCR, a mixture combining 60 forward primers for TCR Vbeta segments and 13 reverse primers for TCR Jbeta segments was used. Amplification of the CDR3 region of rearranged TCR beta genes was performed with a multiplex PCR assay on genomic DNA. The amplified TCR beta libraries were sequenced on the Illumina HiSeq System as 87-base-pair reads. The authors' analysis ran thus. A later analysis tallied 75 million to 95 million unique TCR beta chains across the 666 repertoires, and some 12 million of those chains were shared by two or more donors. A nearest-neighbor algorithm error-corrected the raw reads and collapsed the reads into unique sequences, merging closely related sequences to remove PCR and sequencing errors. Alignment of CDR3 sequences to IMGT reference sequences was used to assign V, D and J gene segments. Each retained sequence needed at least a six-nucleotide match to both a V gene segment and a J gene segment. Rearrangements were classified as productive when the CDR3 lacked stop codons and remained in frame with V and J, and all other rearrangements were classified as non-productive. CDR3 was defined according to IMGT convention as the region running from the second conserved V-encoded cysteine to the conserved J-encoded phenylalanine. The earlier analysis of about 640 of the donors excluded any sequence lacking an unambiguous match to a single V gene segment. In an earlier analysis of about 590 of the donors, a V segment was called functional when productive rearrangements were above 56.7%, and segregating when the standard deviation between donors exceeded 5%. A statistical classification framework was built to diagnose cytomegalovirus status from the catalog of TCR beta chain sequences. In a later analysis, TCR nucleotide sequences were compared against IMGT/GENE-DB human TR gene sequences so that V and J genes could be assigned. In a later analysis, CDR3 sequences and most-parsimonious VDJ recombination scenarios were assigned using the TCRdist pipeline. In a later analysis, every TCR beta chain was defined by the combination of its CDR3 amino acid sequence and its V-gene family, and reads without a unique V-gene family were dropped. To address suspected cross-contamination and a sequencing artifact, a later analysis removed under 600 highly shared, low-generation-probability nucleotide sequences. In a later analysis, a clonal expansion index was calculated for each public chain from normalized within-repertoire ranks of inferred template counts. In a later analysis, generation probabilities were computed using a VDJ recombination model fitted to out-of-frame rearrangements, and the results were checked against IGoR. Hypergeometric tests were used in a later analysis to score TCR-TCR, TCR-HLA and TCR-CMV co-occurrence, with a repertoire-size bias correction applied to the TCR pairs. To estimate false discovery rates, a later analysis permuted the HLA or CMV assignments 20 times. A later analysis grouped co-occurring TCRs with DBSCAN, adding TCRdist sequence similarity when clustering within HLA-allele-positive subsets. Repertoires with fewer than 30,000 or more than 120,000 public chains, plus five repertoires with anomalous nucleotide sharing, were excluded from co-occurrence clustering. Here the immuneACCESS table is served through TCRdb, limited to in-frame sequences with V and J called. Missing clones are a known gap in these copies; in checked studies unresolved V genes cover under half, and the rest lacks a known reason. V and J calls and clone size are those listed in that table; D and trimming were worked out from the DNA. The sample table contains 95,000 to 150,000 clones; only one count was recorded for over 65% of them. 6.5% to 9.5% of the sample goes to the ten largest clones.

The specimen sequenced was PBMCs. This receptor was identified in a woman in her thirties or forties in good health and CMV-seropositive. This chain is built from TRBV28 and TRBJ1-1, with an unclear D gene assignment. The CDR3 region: CASRVAAEAFF. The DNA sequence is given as TGTGCCAGCAGGGTAGCTGCTGAAGCTTTCTTT.